A selection of T cell receptor beta chains follows, all from one sample in a study of tumor-infiltrating lymphocytes in localized non-small cell lung cancer. TCRdb's copy holds only in-frame clones and misses some; the assay was immunoSEQ multiplex PCR. The profile shows tens of thousands of clones, roughly 73% of them singletons. Sequencing was carried out using lung tumor tissue. The source is a human donor with non-small cell lung cancer. CDR3s include the opening cysteine and the closing phenylalanine or tryptophan.

TRBJ1-5 | TRBV9 | CASSVAGDPNQPQHF
TRBJ2-2 | TRBV7-9 | CASSLESSIRELFF
TRBJ1-3 | TRBV18 | CASSPELGLLSGNTIYF
TRBJ1-1 | TRBV19 | CASSIGQVNTEAFF
TRBJ2-2 | TRBV4-3 | CASSQGSLRTGELFF
TRBJ2-1 | TRBV7-6 | CASSSMGSGSYNEQFF
TRBJ1-3 | TRBV9 | CASSPLQSSGNTIYF
TRBJ1-2 | TRBV20-1 | CSARPGRGYTF
TRBJ2-3 | TRBV28 | CASRTPDRSQIGTQYF
TRBJ1-6 | TRBV4-3 | CASSQAGTTYNSPLHF
TRBJ1-2 | TRBV5-1 | CASSLELGGRGYTF
TRBJ1-6 | TRBV7-2 | CASSFGGNSPLHF
TRBJ1-5 | TRBV2 | CASSEASGGQPQHF
TRBJ2-5 | TRBV11-2 | CASSPRLAGGPGWETQYF
TRBJ1-2 | TRBV19 | CASSIVKTSGVPGGYTF
TRBJ1-2 | TRBV7-2 | CASSLRQGAVYGYTF
TRBJ2-7 | TRBV2 | CASMNRGQGAYEQYF
TRBJ2-1 | TRBV29-1 | CSVEGALHTGYYNEQFF
TRBJ1-4 | TRBV6-1 | CASSDRTTNEKLFF
TRBJ2-2 | TRBV6-4 | CASSSGQGHTGELFF
TRBJ1-1 | TRBV6-5 | CASTSSNTEAFF
TRBJ1-5 | TRBV19 | CASSTWGQGNQPQHF
TRBJ2-7 | TRBV27 | CASSLGGSSYEQYF
TRBJ2-5 | TRBV7-9 | CASSSGTGGETQYF
TRBJ2-5 | TRBV9 | CASSVSGARGSGETQYF
TRBJ1-1 | TRBV7-2 | CASSPRMVNTEAFF
TRBJ1-2 | TRBV6-1 | CASSEFGGTANYGYTF
TRBJ2-3 | TRBV7-2 | CASSLAGPTQYF
TRBJ1-1 | TRBV10-2 | CASSFPGQGNTEAFF
TRBJ1-5 | TRBV5-1 | CASRAEYNQPQHF
TRBJ2-1 | TRBV7-2 | CASSLVSVEGLGREQFF
TRBJ1-5 | TRBV7-8 | CASTNFPQPQHF
TRBJ1-2 | TRBV29-1 | CSVEGLTETYGYTF
TRBJ2-2 | TRBV5-1 | CASSPGHPNTGELFF
TRBJ1-2 | TRBV2 | CASSRTGTAYGYTF
TRBJ1-5 | TRBV7-2 | CASSSNSLSNQPQHF
TRBJ2-2 | TRBV7-9 | CASSPRNTNTGELFF
TRBJ1-6 | TRBV6-5 | CASSWDRESPLHF
TRBJ1-1 | TRBV6-1 | CASIGGLTEAFF
TRBJ1-4 | TRBV7-2 | CASSPGIREKLFF
TRBJ2-1 | TRBV7-6 | CASSLTYTLGGHSSYNEQFF
TRBJ2-7 | TRBV10-2 | CASSELAGGSYEQYF
TRBJ2-3 | TRBV4-3 | CASSQDWGSSTDTQYF
TRBJ1-3 | TRBV7-2 | CASSLNNGNTIYF
TRBJ2-3 | TRBV5-1 | CASSIGKFTDTQYF
TRBJ1-2 | TRBV7-2 | CASSLNTGAYGYTF
TRBJ1-1 | TRBV7-9 | CASSPDNLNTEAFF
TRBJ2-5 | TRBV19 | CASSTRSDRAETQYF
TRBJ1-2 | TRBV5-1 | CASSLAAGGSFSGYTF
TRBJ2-3 | TRBV9 | CASRLDTQYF
TRBJ2-5 | TRBV5-1 | CASSWGSSLRLQETQYF
TRBJ2-7 | TRBV11-2 | CASSLEQGSYEQYF
TRBJ2-7 | TRBV5-8 | CASSLFRSSYEQYF